The T cell receptor (beta chain) described here comes from a study of regulatory T cells in long-lasting Graves disease. Study outcomes and limitations: Between persistent patients, a few thousand public clonotypes were shared, exceeding the 966 shared between new patients. Persistent disease preferred TRBV28, TRBJ1-2 and TRBJ2-5.

Documented time point: persistent/refractory GD, antithyroid drugs over 5 years with positive TRAb. PBMC RNA was the source of the TCR library. Xi'an, China, was home to the endocrinology department that provided patients. With iRepertoire HTBI primers and Arm-PCR of CDR3 regions, TCR beta libraries were built. Original processing notes: The study identified 55 to 80 TRBV and 13 to 15 TRBJ segments across samples. TCRdb re-called the multiplex PCR reads through MiXCR, storing one row per CDR3 protein. The V and J calls here are based on TCRdb, not the publication. The profile shows around 400,000 distinct CDR3 sequences, about a quarter of them singletons. This clonotype was seen a few times. The antigen remains unidentified. This CDR3 has 13 residues. V was pared by 4 bases and J by 1 base, with 8 bases between. Germline CDR1 and CDR2: ENHRY and SYGVKD.

This receptor was obtained from a female donor with Graves disease. The starting material was peripheral blood mononuclear cells (PBMCs), obtained when the disease was refractory, from a patient treated with antithyroid drugs. The V call is TRBV10-3, the J call TRBJ2-7; D possibly corresponds to TRBD1 (5 bases). This CDR3 is CAISVSGSYEQYF. The DNA for the CDR3 is TGTGCCATCAGTGTATCAGGGTCCTACGAGCAGTACTTC.